This paragraph covers one TCR beta chain sequence. Germline assignment: CDR1 MGHRA and CDR2 YSYEKL. This CDR3 has 17 residues. With 2 bases clipped from V and 3 bases from J, the junction kept 7 bases outside the gene matches. This sample stems from a study of shared T cell receptors in the human thymus. The table came from immunoSEQ multiplex PCR; TCRdb's copy has only in-frame clones and leaves some out. Here the sample spans hundreds of thousands of clones, around 87% being singletons. The data also belong to a second study, concerning human thymus T cells. That work states: Congenital heart defects were the reason for the corrective surgery that the donors, healthy Finnish infants, were having. Corrective heart surgery yielded the resections from which the thymus tissue came. Gene usage for V and J segments appeared biased in thymic and blood repertoires. Thymic repertoires from unrelated individuals overlapped highly, related research reported.

V gene TRBV4-1 combines with J gene TRBJ2-2; 9 bases are shared with TRBD1. Sequences were obtained from thymocytes. The receptor was derived from a boy under three years old with a congenital heart defect. The CDR3 sequence is CASSQPTGGADTGELFF. CDR3 sequence (DNA): TGCGCCAGCAGCCAACCTACAGGGGGCGCGGACACCGGGGAGCTGTTTTTT.